The 9 T cell receptor beta chains below come from one sample, sequenced in a study of patients and donors after allogeneic stem cell transplantation. TCRdb itself ran the RT-PCR reads through MiXCR, one entry per CDR3 protein. Found here are about 150,000 distinct CDR3 sequences, 24% of them singletons; the top ten hold 20% to 30%. The specimen was blood, either unsorted or a sorted T cell fraction (not recorded which). The receptor source for this set is a human donor who was either an allogeneic HSCT recipient or a stem cell or donor lymphocyte infusion donor (not recorded which). It is not recorded whose cells these are; they may come from a transplant donor.

The chain carries TRBV29-1 and TRBJ2-1; 10 nucleotides match TRBD1. CDR1 is SQVTM and CDR2 is ANQGSEA in the germline V gene. This CDR3 has 14 amino acids. The junction had 5 bases not matched to a gene; V was cut back by 7 bases and J by 2 bases. In nucleotides, the CDR3 is TGCAGCGGCGTGGGACAGGGGCCCTACAATGAGCAGTTCTTC. Its protein is CSGVGQGPYNEQFF.

V gene TRBV5-1 combines with J gene TRBJ2-7; perhaps TRBD1 as D (6 bases). CDR1 SGHRS and CDR2 YFSETQ come from the germline V gene. This CDR3 comprises 17 residues. V shed 2 bases and J shed 0 bases, with 18 bases lying between them. CDR3 sequence (DNA): TGCGCCAGCAGCTTAGCACCGGGACATCAAATCTCCTACGAGCAGTACTTC. Its translation: CASSLAPGHQISYEQYF.

This clonotype was detected ten times or more. This chain connects TRBV20-1 to TRBJ2-7; 9 bases agree with TRBD2. This CDR3 comprises 13 residues. Per the germline V gene, CDR1 is DFQATT and CDR2 is SNEGSKA (reference sequence). V gave up 6 bases and J gave up 5 bases; unmatched junction bases: 8. This CDR3 reads CSANPSGIHEQYF. CDR3 DNA sequence: TGCAGTGCAAACCCTAGCGGGATCCACGAGCAGTACTTC.

This clonotype turned up a few times. The chain combines TRBV4-1 with TRBJ1-5; D is perhaps TRBD1 (6 bases). CDR1 MGHRA and CDR2 YSYEKL come from the germline V gene. Trimming pared 0 bases from V and 5 bases from J, leaving 14 bases between. This CDR3 spans 16 amino acids. The CDR3 sequence is CASSQDRGVLYQPQHF. DNA of the CDR3: TGCGCCAGCAGCCAAGATAGGGGGGTTTTGTATCAGCCCCAGCATTTT.

This clonotype was recorded at least ten times. V and J are TRBV20-1 and TRBJ1-4, with D perhaps TRBD1 (6 bases). From germline, CDR1 is DFQATT and CDR2 SNEGSKA (reference sequence). The CDR3 contains 15 residues. V was shortened by 3 bases and J by 2 bases, with 13 bases between the two germline ends. This CDR3 is CSARRDTPTNEKLFF. The CDR3 bases are TGCAGTGCTAGGAGGGACACCCCGACTAATGAAAAACTGTTTTTT.

The rearrangement links TRBV20-1 to TRBJ2-7, with 10 bases aligning to TRBD1. This CDR3 has 16 amino acids. Germline V gives CDR1 DFQATT, CDR2 SNEGSKA (reference sequence). The V segment lost 2 bases and the J segment 4 bases; nucleotides outside the gene matches: 11. This chain's CDR3 is CSARTRQGALVYEQYF. In DNA, the CDR3 is TGCAGTGCTAGAACAAGACAGGGGGCCCTTGTTTACGAGCAGTACTTC.

This chain joins TRBV6-1 and TRBJ2-1, with 11 bases identical to TRBD1. Germline V CDR1 and CDR2: MNHNS, SASEGT. Trimming cost V 8 bases and J 4 bases; bases outside gene matches: 1. This CDR3 spans 13 amino acids. The CDR3 spells CASWDRGYNEQFF. The CDR3 DNA sequence: TGTGCCAGCTGGGACAGGGGGTACAATGAGCAGTTCTTC.

A few counts support this clonotype. The V gene is TRBV5-4, the J gene TRBJ1-4; D call uncertain. Trimming left V 5 bases short and J 8 bases short, with 10 bases between. Germline V gene data show CDR1 as SGHNT and CDR2 as YYREEE (reference sequence). The CDR3 loop spans 12 amino acids. The DNA for the CDR3 is TGTGCCAGCAGTTCTGGGGTCGAAAAACTGTTTTTT. Protein sequence: CASSSGVEKLFF.

The chain uses TRBV18 and TRBJ2-5, with D hard to call. Trimming took 0 bases from V and 5 from J, leaving 10 bases between them. CDR3 length: 14 amino acids. Germline-derived CDR1 and CDR2 are KGHSH and LQKENI. The CDR3 sequence: CASSPPLAVETQYF. In nucleotides, the CDR3 is TGTGCCAGCTCACCACCGTTAGCTGTGGAGACCCAGTACTTC.